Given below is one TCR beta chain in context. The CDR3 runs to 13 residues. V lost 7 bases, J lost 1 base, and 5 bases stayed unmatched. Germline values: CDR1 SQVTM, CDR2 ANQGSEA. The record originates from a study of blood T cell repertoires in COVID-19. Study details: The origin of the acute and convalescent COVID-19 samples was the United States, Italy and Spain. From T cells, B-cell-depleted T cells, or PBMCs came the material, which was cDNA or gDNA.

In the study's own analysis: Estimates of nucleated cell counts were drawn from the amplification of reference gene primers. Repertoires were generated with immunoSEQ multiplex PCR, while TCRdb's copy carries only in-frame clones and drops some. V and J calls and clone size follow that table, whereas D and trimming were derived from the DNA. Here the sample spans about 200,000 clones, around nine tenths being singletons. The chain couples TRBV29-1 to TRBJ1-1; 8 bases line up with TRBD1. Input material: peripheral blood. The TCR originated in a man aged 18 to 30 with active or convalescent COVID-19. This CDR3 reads CSGAGTGNTEAFF. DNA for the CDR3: TGCAGCGGGGCCGGGACAGGGAACACTGAAGCTTTCTTT.